This T cell receptor beta chain derives from a study of T cells after yellow fever vaccination. TCRdb reprocessed the 5' RACE reads via MiXCR and lists one record per CDR3 protein. The sample includes about 310,000 distinct CDR3 sequences, roughly 4% of them seen just once. Study conclusions and caveats: Post-booster repertoires contained most primary-vaccination clones again (about 95% CD4, around 88% CD8).

This clonotype was found many times. Its target is not known. Trimming cost V 1 base and J 4 bases; bases outside gene matches: 8. Germline V gene data show CDR1 as SQVTM and CDR2 as ANQGSEA. The CDR3 sequence is 16 residues long. The source was PBMCs, collected on the day of the yellow fever booster vaccination. The receptor comes from a man between 18 and 29 years old who received the YFV17D yellow fever vaccine. This rearrangement joins TRBV29-1 to TRBJ2-1, with 9 bases fitting TRBD1. In DNA, the CDR3 is TGCAGCGTTGAAGGAGGGACAGGGCGTTCGTACAATGAGCAGTTCTTC. Translation: CSVEGGTGRSYNEQFF.